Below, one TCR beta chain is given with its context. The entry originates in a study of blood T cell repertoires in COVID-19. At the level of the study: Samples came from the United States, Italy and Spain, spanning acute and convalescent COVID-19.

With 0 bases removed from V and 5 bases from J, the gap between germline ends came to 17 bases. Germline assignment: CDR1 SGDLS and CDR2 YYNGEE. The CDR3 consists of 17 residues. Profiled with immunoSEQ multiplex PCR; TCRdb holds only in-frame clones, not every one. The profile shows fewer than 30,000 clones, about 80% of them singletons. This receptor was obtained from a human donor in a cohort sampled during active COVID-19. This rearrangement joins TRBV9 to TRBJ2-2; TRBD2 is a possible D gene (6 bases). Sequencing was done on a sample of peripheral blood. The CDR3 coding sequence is TGTGCCAGCAGCGTAGATGGGGGAGGCACGAGAACCGGGGAGCTGTTTTTT. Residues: CASSVDGGGTRTGELFF.